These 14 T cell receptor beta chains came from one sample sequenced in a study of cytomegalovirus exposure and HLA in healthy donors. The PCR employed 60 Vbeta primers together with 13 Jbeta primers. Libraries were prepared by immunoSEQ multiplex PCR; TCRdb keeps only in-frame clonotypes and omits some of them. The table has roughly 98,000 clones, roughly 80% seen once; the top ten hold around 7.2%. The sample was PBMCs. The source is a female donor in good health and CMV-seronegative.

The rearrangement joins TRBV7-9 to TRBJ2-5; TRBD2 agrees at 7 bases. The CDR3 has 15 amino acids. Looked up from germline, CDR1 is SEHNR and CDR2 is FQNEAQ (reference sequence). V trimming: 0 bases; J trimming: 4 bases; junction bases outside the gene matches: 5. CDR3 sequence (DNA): TGTGCCAGCAGCTTAGCTGCCACGGGGGGAGAGACCCAGTACTTC. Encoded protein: CASSLAATGGETQYF.

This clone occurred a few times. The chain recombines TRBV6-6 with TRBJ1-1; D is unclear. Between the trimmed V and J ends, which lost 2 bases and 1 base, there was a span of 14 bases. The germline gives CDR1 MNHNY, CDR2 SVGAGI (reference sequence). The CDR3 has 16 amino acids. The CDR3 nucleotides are TGTGCCAGCAGTTACCCAAAACCCGCGGGGAACACTGAAGCTTTCTTT. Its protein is CASSYPKPAGNTEAFF.

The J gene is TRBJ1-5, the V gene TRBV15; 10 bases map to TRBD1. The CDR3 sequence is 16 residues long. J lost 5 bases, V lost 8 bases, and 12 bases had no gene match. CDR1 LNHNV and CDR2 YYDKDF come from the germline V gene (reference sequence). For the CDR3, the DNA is TGTGCCACCGGGACAGGGGCCACACGTTCCGATCAGCCCCAGCATTTT. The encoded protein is CATGTGATRSDQPQHF.

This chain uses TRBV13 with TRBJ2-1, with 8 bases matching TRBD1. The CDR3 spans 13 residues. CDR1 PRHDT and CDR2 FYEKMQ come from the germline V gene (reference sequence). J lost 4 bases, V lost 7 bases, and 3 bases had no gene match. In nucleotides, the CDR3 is TGTGCCAGCAAGGACAGGGAATACAATGAGCAGTTCTTC. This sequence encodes CASKDREYNEQFF.

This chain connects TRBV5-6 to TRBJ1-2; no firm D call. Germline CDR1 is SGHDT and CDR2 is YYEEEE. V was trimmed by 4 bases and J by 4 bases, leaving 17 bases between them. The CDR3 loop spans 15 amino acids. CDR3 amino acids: CASSPTARQSYGYTF. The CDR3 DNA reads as TGTGCCAGCAGCCCCACAGCACGGCAGTCCTATGGCTACACCTTC.

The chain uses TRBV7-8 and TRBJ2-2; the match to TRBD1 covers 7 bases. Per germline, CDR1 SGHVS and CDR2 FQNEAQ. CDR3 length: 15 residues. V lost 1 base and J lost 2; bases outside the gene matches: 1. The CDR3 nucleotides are TGTGCCAGCAGCTTAGGGGACAGAAACACCGGGGAGCTGTTTTTT. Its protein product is CASSLGDRNTGELFF. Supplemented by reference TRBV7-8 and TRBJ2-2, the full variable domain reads GAGVSQSPRYKVAKRGQDVALRCDPISGHVSLFWYQQALGQGPEFLTYFQNEAQLDKSGLPSDRFFAERPEGSVSTLKIQRTQQEDSAVYLCASSLGDRNTGELFFGEGSRLTVL.

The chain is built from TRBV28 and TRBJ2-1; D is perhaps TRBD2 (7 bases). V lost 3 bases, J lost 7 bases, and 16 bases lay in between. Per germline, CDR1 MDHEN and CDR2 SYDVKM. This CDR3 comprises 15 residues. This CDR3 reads CASSLGGPRGNEQFF. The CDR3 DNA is TGTGCCAGCAGTTTGGGGGGGCCCCGAGGGAATGAGCAGTTCTTC.

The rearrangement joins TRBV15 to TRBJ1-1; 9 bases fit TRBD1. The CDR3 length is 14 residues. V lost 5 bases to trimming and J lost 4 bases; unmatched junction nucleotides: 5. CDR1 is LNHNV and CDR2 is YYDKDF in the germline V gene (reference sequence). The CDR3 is CATSRDREGTEAFF. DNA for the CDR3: TGTGCCACCAGCCGGGACAGGGAGGGCACTGAAGCTTTCTTT. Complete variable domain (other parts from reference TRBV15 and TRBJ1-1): DAMVIQNPRYQVTQFGKPVTLSCSQTLNHNVMYWYQQKSSQAPKLLFHYYDKDFNNEADTPDNFQSRRPNTSFCFLDIRSPGLGDTAMYLCATSRDREGTEAFFGQGTRLTVV.

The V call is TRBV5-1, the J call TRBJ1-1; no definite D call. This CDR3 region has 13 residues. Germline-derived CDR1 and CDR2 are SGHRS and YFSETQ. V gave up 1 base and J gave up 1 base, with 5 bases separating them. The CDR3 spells CASSLHTNTEAFF. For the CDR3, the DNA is TGCGCCAGCAGCTTGCACACGAACACTGAAGCTTTCTTT.

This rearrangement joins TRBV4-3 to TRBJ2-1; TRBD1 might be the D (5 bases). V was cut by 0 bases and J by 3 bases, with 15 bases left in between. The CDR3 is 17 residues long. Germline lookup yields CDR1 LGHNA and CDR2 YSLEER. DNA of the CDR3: TGCGCCAGCAGCCAAGATTGGGGCGGTTCAGGCTACAATGAGCAGTTCTTC. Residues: CASSQDWGGSGYNEQFF.

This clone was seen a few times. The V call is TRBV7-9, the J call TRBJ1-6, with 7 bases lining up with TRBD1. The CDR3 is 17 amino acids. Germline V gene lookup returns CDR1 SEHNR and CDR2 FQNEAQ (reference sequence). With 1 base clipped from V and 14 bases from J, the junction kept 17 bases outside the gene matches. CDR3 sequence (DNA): TGTGCCAGCAGCTTAGGGCGGACAGGCCAAAGAATCCCCACCCTCCACTTT. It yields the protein CASSLGRTGQRIPTLHF.

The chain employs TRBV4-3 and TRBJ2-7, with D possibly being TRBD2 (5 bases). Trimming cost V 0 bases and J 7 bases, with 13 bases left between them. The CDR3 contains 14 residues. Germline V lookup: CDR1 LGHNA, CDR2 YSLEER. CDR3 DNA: TGCGCCAGCAGCCAAGATGAGGGCAGAAGGGAGCAGTACTTC. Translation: CASSQDEGRREQYF.

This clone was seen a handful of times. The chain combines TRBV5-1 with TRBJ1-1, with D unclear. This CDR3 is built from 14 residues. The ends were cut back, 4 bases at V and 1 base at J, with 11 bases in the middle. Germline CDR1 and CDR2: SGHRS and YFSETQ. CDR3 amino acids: CASSLPGKNTEAFF. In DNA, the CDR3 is TGCGCCAGCAGCCTACCCGGGAAGAACACTGAAGCTTTCTTT.

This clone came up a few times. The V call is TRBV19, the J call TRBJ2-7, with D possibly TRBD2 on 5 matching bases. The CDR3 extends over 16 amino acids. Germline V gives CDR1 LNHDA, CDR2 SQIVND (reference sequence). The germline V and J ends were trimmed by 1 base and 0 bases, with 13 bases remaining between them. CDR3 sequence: CASSIGGGVFSYEQYF. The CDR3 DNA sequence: TGTGCCAGTAGTATAGGAGGAGGAGTGTTCTCCTACGAGCAGTACTTC.